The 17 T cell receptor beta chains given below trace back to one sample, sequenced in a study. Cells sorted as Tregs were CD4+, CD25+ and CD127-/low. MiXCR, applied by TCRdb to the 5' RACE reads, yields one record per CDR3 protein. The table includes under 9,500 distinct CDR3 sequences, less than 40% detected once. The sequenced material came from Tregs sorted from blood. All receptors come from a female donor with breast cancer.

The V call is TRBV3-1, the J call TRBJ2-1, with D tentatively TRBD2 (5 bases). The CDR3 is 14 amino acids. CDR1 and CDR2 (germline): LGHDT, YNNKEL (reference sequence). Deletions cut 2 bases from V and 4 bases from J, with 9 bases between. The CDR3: CASSQLTSYNEQFF. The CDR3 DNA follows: TGTGCCAGCAGCCAACTTACTAGTTACAATGAGCAGTTCTTC.

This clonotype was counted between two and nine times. CDR3 sequence reads: CASSSFFRGVDSPLHF. DNA for the CDR3: TGTGCCAGCAGTTCATTCTTCCGGGGGGTTGATTCACCCCTCCACTTT. This sequence joins TRBV27 and TRBJ1-6, with D tentatively TRBD1 (5 bases). The CDR3 sequence is 16 residues long. CDR1 is MNHEY, CDR2 SMNVEV, per germline (reference sequence). V lost 4 bases and J 8 bases, leaving 18 bases between the germline ends.

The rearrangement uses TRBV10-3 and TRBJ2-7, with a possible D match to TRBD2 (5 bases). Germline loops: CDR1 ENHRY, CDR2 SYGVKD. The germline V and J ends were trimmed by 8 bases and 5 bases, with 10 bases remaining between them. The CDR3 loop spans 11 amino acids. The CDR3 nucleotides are TGTGCCATCCAAGAGGGCGACGAGCAGTACTTC. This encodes CAIQEGDEQYF.

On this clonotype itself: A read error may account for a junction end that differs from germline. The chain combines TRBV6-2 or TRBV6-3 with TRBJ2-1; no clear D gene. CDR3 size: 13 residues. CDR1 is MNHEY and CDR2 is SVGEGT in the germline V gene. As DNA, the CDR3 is TGTGCCAGCAGTTACGCGGAGACGAATGGGCAGTTCTTC. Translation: CASSYAETNGQFF.

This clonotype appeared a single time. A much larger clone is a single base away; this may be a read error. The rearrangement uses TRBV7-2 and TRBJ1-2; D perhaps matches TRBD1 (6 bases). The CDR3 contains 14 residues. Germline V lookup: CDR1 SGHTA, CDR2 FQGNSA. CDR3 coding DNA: TGTGCCAGCAGCTTAGTTGGGGGCAGCTATGGCTGCACCTTC. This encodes CASSLVGGSYGCTF.

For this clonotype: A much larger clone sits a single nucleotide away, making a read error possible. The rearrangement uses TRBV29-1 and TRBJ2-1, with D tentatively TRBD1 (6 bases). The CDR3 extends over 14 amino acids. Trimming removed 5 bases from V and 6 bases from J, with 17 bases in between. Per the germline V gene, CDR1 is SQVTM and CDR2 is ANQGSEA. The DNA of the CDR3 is TGCAGCGTTAGGGGGTTTCTCTCGGTCAATGAGCAGTTCTTC. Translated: CSVRGFLSVNEQFF.

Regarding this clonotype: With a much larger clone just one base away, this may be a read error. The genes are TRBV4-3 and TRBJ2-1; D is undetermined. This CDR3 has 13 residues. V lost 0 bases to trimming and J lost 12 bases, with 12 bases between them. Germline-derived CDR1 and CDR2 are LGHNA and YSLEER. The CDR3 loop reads CASSQDHSVRQFF. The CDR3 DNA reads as TGCGCCAGCAGCCAAGATCACAGCGTTCGGCAGTTCTTC.

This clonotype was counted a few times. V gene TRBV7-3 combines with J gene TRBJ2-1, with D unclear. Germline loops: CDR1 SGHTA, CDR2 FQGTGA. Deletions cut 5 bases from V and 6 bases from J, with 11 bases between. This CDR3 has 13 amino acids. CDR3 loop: CASSDDLGNEQFF. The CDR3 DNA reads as TGTGCCAGCAGCGACGACCTAGGCAATGAGCAGTTCTTC.

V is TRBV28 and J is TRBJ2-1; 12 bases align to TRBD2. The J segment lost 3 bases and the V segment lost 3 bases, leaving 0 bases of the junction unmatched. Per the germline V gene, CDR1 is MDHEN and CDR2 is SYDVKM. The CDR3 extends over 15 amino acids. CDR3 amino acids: CASSLGLAGYNEQFF. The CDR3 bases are TGTGCCAGCAGTTTGGGACTAGCGGGCTACAATGAGCAGTTCTTC.

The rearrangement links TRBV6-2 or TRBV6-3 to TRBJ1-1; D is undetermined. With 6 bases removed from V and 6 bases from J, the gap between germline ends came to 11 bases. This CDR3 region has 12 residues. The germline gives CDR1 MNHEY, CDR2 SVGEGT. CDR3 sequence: CASRSNAPEAFF. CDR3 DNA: TGTGCCAGCAGGTCAAACGCGCCTGAAGCTTTCTTT.

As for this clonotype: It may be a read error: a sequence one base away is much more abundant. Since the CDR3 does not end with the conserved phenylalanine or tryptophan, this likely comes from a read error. CDR3 loop: CASSAVGYNEQFL. The CDR3 region has the DNA TGTGCCAGCAGCGCAGTAGGGTACAATGAGCAGTTCCTC. The J gene is TRBJ2-1, the V gene TRBV7-3; the D is unclear. Trimming took off 5 bases at V and 4 bases at J, with 9 bases between the two ends. The CDR3 has 13 residues. The germline CDR1 and CDR2 sequences are SGHTA and FQGTGA.

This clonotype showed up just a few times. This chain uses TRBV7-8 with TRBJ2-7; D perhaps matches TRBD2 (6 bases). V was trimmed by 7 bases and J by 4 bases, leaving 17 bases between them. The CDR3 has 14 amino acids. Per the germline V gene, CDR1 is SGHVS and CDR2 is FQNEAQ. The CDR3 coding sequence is TGTGCCAGCAAACTAGCAGCGTCCGTGTACGAGCAGTACTTC. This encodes CASKLAASVYEQYF. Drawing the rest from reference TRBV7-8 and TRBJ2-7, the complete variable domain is GAGVSQSPRYKVAKRGQDVALRCDPISGHVSLFWYQQALGQGPEFLTYFQNEAQLDKSGLPSDRFFAERPEGSVSTLKIQRTQQEDSAVYLCASKLAASVYEQYFGPGTRLTVT.

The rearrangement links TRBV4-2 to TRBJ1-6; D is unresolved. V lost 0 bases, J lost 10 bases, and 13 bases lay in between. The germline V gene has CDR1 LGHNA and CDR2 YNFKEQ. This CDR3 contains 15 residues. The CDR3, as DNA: TGTGCCAGCAGCCAAGAAAGGAACTTCAGGTCACCCCTCCACTTT. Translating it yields CASSQERNFRSPLHF.

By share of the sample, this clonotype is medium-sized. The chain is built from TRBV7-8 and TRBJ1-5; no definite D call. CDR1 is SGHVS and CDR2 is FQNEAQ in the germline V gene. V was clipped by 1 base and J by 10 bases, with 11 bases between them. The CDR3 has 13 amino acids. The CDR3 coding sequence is TGTGCCAGCAGCTTAGAAGTCCTGTCACCCCAGCATTTT. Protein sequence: CASSLEVLSPQHF.

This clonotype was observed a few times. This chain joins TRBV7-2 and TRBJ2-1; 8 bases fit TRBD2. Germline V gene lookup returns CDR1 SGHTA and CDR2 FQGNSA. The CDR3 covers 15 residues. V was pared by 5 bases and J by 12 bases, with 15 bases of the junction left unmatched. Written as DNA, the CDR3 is TGTGCCAGCAGCCCCCGAACAGCGGGAGTGGTCGGGCAGTTCTTC. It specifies CASSPRTAGVVGQFF.

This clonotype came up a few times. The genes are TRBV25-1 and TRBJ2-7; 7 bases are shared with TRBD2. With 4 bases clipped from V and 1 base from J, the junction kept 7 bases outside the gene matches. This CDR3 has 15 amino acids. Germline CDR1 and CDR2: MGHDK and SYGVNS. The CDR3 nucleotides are TGTGCCAGCAGTGGCCGGTCTAGCGGTTCCTACGAGCAGTACTTC. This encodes CASSGRSSGSYEQYF.

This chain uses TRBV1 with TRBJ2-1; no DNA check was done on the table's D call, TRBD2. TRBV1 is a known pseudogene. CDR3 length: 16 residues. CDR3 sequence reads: CTSSPKHAGGPSEQFF. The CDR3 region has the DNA TGCACCAGCAGCCCAAAGCACGCGGGAGGTCCGAGTGAGCAGTTCTTC.